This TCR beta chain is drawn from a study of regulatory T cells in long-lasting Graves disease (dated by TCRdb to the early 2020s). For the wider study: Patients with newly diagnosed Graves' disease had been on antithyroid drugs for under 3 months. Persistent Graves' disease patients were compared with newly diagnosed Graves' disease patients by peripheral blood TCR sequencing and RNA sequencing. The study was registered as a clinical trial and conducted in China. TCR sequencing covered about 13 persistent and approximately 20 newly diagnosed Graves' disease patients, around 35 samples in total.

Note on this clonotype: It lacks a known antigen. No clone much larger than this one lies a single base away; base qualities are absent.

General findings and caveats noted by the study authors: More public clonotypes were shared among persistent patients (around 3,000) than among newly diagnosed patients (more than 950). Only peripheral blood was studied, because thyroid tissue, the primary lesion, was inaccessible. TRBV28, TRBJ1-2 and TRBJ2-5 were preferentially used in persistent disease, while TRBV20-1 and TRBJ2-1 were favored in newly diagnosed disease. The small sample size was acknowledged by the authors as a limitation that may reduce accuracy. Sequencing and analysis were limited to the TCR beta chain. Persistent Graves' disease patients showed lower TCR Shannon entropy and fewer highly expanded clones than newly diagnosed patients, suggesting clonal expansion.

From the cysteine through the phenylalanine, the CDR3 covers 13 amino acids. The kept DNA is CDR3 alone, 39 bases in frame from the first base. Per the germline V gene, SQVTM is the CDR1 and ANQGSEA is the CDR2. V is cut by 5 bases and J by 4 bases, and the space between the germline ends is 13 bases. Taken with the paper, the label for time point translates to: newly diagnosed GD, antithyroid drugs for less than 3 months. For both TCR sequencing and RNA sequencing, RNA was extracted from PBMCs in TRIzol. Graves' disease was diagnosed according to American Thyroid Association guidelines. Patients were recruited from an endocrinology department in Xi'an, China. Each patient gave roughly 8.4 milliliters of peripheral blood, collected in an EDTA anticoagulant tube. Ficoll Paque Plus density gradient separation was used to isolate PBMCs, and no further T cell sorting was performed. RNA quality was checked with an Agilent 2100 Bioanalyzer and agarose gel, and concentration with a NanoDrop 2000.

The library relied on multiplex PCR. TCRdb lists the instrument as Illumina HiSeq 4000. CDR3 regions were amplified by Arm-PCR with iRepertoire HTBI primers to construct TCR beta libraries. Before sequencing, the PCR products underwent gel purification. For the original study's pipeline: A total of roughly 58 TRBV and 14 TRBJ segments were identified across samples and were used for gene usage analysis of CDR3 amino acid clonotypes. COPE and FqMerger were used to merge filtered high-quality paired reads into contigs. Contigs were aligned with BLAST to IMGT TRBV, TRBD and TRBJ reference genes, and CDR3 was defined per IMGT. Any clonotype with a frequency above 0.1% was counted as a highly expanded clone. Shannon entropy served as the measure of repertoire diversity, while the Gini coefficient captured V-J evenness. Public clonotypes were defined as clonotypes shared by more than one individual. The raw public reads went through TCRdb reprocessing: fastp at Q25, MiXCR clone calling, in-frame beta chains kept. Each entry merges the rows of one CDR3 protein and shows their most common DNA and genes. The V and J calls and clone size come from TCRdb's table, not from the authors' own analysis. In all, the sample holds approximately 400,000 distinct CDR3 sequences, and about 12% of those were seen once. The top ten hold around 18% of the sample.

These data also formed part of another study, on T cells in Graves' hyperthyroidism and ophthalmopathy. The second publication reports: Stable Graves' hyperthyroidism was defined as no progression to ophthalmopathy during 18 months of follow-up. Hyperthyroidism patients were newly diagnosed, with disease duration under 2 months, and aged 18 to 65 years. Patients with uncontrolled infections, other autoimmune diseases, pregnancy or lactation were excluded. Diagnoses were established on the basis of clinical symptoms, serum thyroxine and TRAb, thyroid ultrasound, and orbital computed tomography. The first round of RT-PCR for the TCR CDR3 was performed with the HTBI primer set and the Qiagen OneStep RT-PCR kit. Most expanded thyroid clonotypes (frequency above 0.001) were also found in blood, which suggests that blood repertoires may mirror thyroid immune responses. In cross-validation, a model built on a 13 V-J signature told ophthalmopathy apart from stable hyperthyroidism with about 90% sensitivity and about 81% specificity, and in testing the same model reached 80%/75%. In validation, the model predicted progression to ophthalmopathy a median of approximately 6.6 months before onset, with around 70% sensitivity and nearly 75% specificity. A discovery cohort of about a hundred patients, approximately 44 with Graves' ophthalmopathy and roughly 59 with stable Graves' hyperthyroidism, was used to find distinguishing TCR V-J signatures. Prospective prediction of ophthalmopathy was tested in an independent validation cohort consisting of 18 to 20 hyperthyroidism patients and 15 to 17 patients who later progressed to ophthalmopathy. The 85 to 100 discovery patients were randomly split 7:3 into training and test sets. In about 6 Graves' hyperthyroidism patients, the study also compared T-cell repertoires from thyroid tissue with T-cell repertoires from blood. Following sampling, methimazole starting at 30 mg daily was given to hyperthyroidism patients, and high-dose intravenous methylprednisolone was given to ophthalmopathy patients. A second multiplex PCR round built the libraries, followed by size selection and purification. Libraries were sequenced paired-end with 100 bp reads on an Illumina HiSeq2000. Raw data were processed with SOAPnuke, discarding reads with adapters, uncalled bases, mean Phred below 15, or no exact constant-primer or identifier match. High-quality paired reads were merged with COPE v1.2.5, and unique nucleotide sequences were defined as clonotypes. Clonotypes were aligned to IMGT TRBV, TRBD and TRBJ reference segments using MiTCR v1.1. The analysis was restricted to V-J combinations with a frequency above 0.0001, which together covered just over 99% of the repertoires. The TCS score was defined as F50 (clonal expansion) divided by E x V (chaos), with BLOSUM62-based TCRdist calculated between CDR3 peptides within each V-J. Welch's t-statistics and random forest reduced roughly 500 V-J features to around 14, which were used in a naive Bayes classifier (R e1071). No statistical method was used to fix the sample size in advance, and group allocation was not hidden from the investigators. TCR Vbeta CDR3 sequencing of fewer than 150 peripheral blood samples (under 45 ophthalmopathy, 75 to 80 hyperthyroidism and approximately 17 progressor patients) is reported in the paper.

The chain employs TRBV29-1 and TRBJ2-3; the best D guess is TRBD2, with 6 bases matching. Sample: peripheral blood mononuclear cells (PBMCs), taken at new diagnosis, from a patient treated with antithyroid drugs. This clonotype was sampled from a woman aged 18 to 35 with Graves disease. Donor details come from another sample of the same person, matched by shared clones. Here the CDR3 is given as CSVHPSASDTQYF. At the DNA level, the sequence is TGCAGCGTTCACCCTAGCGCATCAGATACGCAGTATTTT.